Following are 27 T cell receptor beta chains from one sample sequenced in a study of cytomegalovirus exposure and HLA in healthy donors. PCR used 60 Vbeta primers and 13 Jbeta primers. The repertoire was sequenced with immunoSEQ multiplex PCR; TCRdb's copy has only in-frame clones and lacks some. The repertoire holds roughly 250,000 clones, with roughly two thirds as singletons. Sequenced material: PBMCs. The receptors derive from a female donor in good health and CMV-seronegative.

The chain is built from TRBV18 and TRBJ2-5; TRBD1 matches 7 bases. V was clipped by 0 bases and J by 3 bases; unmatched bases: 10. Per the germline V gene, CDR1 is KGHSH and CDR2 is LQKENI. This CDR3 spans 17 amino acids. CDR3 sequence reads: CASSPPDNRGLEETQYF. The CDR3 nucleotides read TGTGCCAGCTCACCACCAGACAACAGGGGTTTGGAAGAGACCCAGTACTTC.

The rearrangement links TRBV4-1 to TRBJ2-3; 8 bases align to TRBD1. The CDR3 loop spans 17 amino acids. CDR1 is MGHRA, CDR2 YSYEKL, per germline. V was pared by 1 base and J by 0 bases, with 6 bases of the junction left unmatched. In DNA form, the CDR3 reads TGCGCCAGCAGCCAAGGGACAGGGTTTCTTAGCACAGATACGCAGTATTTT. Its protein is CASSQGTGFLSTDTQYF.

This chain connects TRBV2 to TRBJ2-7; maybe TRBD2 (6 bases). With 0 bases removed from V and 3 bases from J, the gap between germline ends came to 18 bases. The CDR3 spans 17 residues. Germline assignment: CDR1 SNHLY and CDR2 FYNNEI. The CDR3 DNA follows: TGTGCCAGCAGTGAAGCAACCCCCAGGGAGGCCCACTACGAGCAGTACTTC. It codes for CASSEATPREAHYEQYF.

The CDR3 bases are TGCGCCAGCAGCCTGGGACTAGCGGGGTTCTACAATGAGCAGTTCTTC. It encodes CASSLGLAGFYNEQFF. The chain joins TRBV5-1 to TRBJ2-1; 13 bases are shared with TRBD2. From germline, CDR1 is SGHRS and CDR2 YFSETQ. The CDR3 is made up of 16 amino acids. Germline trimming cut 4 bases from V and 3 bases from J; bases unmatched to any gene: 4.

The chain joins TRBV28 to TRBJ1-2; D uncertain. The V end was cut by 8 bases, the J end by 0 bases, with 10 bases between. Germline loops: CDR1 MDHEN, CDR2 SYDVKM. This CDR3 spans 13 amino acids. CDR3 nucleotides: TGTGCCAGCTCTCCCCCGGCTAACTATGGCTACACCTTC. Translation gives CASSPPANYGYTF.

This chain connects TRBV7-6 to TRBJ1-5, with 7 bases fitting TRBD1. The CDR3 spans 13 residues. Per the germline V gene, CDR1 is SGHVS and CDR2 is FNYEAQ. The ends lost 6 bases at V and 6 bases at J; junction bases unmatched: 5. The CDR3 sequence is CASSLTGVQPQHF. The CDR3 coding sequence is TGTGCCAGCAGTTTAACAGGGGTTCAGCCCCAGCATTTT.

The chain links TRBV19 to TRBJ2-7, with TRBD2 identical over 10 bases. V lost 6 bases, J lost 3 bases, and 5 bases stayed unmatched. This CDR3 region has 14 residues. Germline V gene data show CDR1 as LNHDA and CDR2 as SQIVND (reference sequence). The CDR3 reads CASSSAGGGYEQYF. The CDR3 DNA is TGTGCCAGTAGCTCAGCGGGAGGGGGCTACGAGCAGTACTTC.

This clone was seen only a few times. V usage is TRBV7-9 and J usage is TRBJ1-3, with unresolved D. Germline V gene sequence: CDR1 SEHNR, CDR2 FQNEAQ (reference sequence). The CDR3 sequence is 15 residues long. V lost 2 bases to trimming and J lost 2 bases, with 10 bases between them. CDR3 DNA: TGTGCCAGCAGCTTACAAGCCGTTCCTGGAAACACCATATATTTT. Amino acid sequence: CASSLQAVPGNTIYF.

This clone has only a few counts. V gene TRBV14 combines with J gene TRBJ2-1, with D tentatively TRBD1 (5 bases). The CDR3 totals 15 residues. Germline CDR1 SGHDN, CDR2 FVKESK. V was clipped by 1 base and J by 6 bases, with 13 bases between them. CDR3: CASSQALGRANEQFF. For the CDR3, the DNA is TGTGCCAGCAGCCAAGCCCTCGGCAGGGCCAATGAGCAGTTCTTC.

The V call is TRBV6-6, the J call TRBJ2-1; 7 positions match TRBD2. This CDR3 contains 15 residues. V was pared by 8 bases and J by 5 bases, with 12 bases of the junction left unmatched. Germline V gives CDR1 MNHNY, CDR2 SVGAGI (reference sequence). Here the CDR3 reads CASHDSGGRDNEQFF. The CDR3 DNA is TGTGCCAGCCACGACTCGGGAGGTCGGGACAATGAGCAGTTCTTC.

The rearrangement links TRBV28 to TRBJ1-1, with D possibly matching TRBD1 (6 bases). CDR1 is MDHEN and CDR2 is SYDVKM in the germline V gene. The CDR3 covers 14 residues. Between the trimmed V and J ends, which lost 10 bases and 1 base, there was a span of 16 bases. The CDR3 DNA sequence: TGTGCCACCTATGGGGGGGCCAAGAACACTGAAGCTTTCTTT. The encoded protein is CATYGGAKNTEAFF.

This clone occurred a few times. The chain combines TRBV11-2 with TRBJ2-7, with 8 bases identical to TRBD2. V was pared by 3 bases and J by 2 bases, with 3 bases of the junction left unmatched. Looked up from germline, CDR1 is SGHAT and CDR2 is FQNNGV. The CDR3 extends over 14 amino acids. In nucleotides, the CDR3 is TGTGCCAGCAGCTTTCGGGGGGGGACCTACGAGCAGTACTTC. Translated, it gives CASSFRGGTYEQYF.

This clone was found a few times. The J gene is TRBJ1-2, the V gene TRBV28; 9 positions agree with TRBD1. V trimming: 2 bases; J trimming: 6 bases; junction bases outside the gene matches: 1. This CDR3 is 13 amino acids long. The germline CDR1 and CDR2 sequences are MDHEN and SYDVKM. The CDR3 is CASSLRTGDGYTF. CDR3 DNA sequence: TGTGCCAGCAGTTTAAGGACAGGGGATGGCTACACCTTC.

This clone was detected only once. V and J are TRBV7-2 and TRBJ2-3; 7 bases line up with TRBD2. The V gene end was trimmed by 3 bases and the J gene end by 2 bases; junction bases not matched to a gene: 5. This CDR3 has 15 residues. CDR1 is SGHTA and CDR2 is FQGNSA in the germline V gene. The DNA of the CDR3 is TGTGCCAGCAGCTTTAGACTAGCTATCACAGATACGCAGTATTTT. The encoded protein is CASSFRLAITDTQYF.

The chain has TRBV6-1 and TRBJ1-5; TRBD1 is a possible D gene (6 bases). Germline values: CDR1 MNHNS, CDR2 SASEGT. This CDR3 is 13 amino acids long. The V and J ends lost 7 bases and 3 bases respectively, with 10 bases between them. As DNA, the CDR3 is TGTGCCAGCACCGGACAGATCAATCAGCCCCAGCATTTT. Protein sequence: CASTGQINQPQHF.

The chain is built from TRBV6-4 and TRBJ2-1, with 8 positions matching TRBD1. This CDR3 is built from 14 residues. From germline, CDR1 is MRHNA and CDR2 SNTAGT. V lost 4 bases and J lost 10; bases outside the gene matches: 9. CDR3 nucleotides: TGTGCCAGCAGTGTAGAGACAGGGGACCACGAGCAGTTCTTC. Amino acid sequence: CASSVETGDHEQFF.

The chain couples TRBV28 to TRBJ2-4; 10 nucleotides align to TRBD2. The germline V gene encodes CDR1 MDHEN and CDR2 SYDVKM. Trimming at V came to 4 bases and at J to 8 bases, leaving 14 bases not matched to a gene. The CDR3 spans 17 residues. This CDR3 reads CASSSTLLAGAWDIQYF. The CDR3 region has the DNA TGTGCCAGCAGTTCAACGTTGCTAGCGGGGGCTTGGGACATTCAGTACTTC.

This clone was seen a few times. The genes are TRBV5-1 and TRBJ2-3; the D gene is possibly TRBD2 (5 bases). Trimming removed 1 base at V and 2 bases at J, with 8 bases between. Germline CDR1 is SGHRS and CDR2 is YFSETQ. The CDR3 loop spans 14 amino acids. CDR3 sequence (DNA): TGCGCCAGCAGCTTGTGGCTAGCCACAGATACGCAGTATTTT. Translation gives CASSLWLATDTQYF.

V gene TRBV5-1 combines with J gene TRBJ2-3; a weak D match, TRBD1 (5 bases). This CDR3 region has 13 residues. The V gene lost 5 bases and the J gene lost 4 bases, with 11 bases spanning the gap. The germline gives CDR1 SGHRS, CDR2 YFSETQ. CDR3 region: CASSNEGADTQYF. The DNA for the CDR3 is TGCGCCAGCAGTAACGAAGGGGCAGATACGCAGTATTTT.

The chain recombines TRBV19 with TRBJ2-7; 8 bases are shared with TRBD1. The germline CDR1 and CDR2 sequences are LNHDA and SQIVND (reference sequence). There are 14 residues in the CDR3. V lost 5 bases to trimming and J lost 3 bases; unmatched junction nucleotides: 6. The CDR3 protein is CASSPPDRDYEQYF. CDR3 DNA: TGTGCCAGTAGTCCCCCGGACAGGGACTACGAGCAGTACTTC.

This clone was detected once. The chain employs TRBV11-3 and TRBJ2-3; perhaps TRBD2 as D (6 bases). CDR1 SGHNT and CDR2 YENEEA come from the germline V gene. V gave up 2 bases and J gave up 2 bases, with 8 bases separating them. The CDR3 contains 14 residues. CDR3 sequence reads: CASSLSGLTDTQYF. CDR3 DNA sequence: TGTGCCAGCAGCTTATCGGGACTCACAGATACGCAGTATTTT. Based on the CDR3 plus reference TRBV11-3 and TRBJ2-3, the full variable domain is EAGVVQSPRYKIIEKKQPVAFWCNPISGHNTLYWYLQNLGQGPELLIRYENEEAVDDSQLPKDRFSAERLKGVDSTLKIQPAELGDSAVYLCASSLSGLTDTQYFGPGTRLTVL.

Here the CDR3 reads CASSLQQSSYEQYF. CDR3 sequence (DNA): TGTGCCAGCAGCTTGCAACAGAGCTCCTACGAGCAGTACTTC. V usage is TRBV5-5 and J usage is TRBJ2-7, with D uncertain. Between the trimmed V and J ends, which lost 1 base and 0 bases, there was a span of 8 bases. The germline CDR1 and CDR2 sequences are SGHKS and YYEKEE (reference sequence). The CDR3 contains 14 residues.

This clone was counted only a few times. The chain links TRBV28 to TRBJ2-7; 7 bases line up with TRBD2. CDR1 and CDR2 from the germline V gene are MDHEN and SYDVKM. This CDR3 is built from 14 residues. V shed 4 bases and J 2 bases; nucleotides not matched to a gene: 5. The CDR3 loop is CASSSAGVPYEQYF. The CDR3 coding sequence is TGTGCCAGCAGTTCTGCGGGAGTTCCCTACGAGCAGTACTTC. Complete variable domain (other parts from reference TRBV28 and TRBJ2-7): DVKVTQSSRYLVKRTGEKVFLECVQDMDHENMFWYRQDPGLGLRLIYFSYDVKMKEKGDIPEGYSVSREKKERFSLILESASTNQTSMYLCASSSAGVPYEQYFGPGTRLTVT.

The chain uses TRBV7-3 and TRBJ2-7; D gene unclear. The germline CDR1 and CDR2 sequences are SGHTA and FQGTGA. Trimming left V 3 bases short and J 0 bases short, with 12 bases between. The CDR3 covers 15 residues. The CDR3 spells CASSFGRMSSYEQYF. DNA for the CDR3: TGTGCCAGCAGCTTTGGGCGCATGAGCTCCTACGAGCAGTACTTC.

Of note for this clone: A junction boundary mismatches the germline segment, possibly from a read error. The chain joins TRBV7-9 to TRBJ2-7, with TRBD2 matching over 11 bases. The CDR3 loop spans 16 amino acids. CDR1 and CDR2 from the germline V gene are SEHNR and FQNEAQ (reference sequence). CDR3 bases: TGTTCCAGCAGCTTAGCGGGACTAGCGGACTCCTACGAGCAGTACTTC. Translated: CSSSLAGLADSYEQYF.

This chain joins TRBV29-1 and TRBJ2-6; TRBD2 is a possible D gene (6 bases). V lost 5 bases to trimming and J lost 1 base, with 6 bases between them. The CDR3 length is 13 residues. Germline V CDR1 and CDR2: SQVTM, ANQGSEA. The CDR3 bases are TGCAGCGTTAGCGGGTCTGGGGCCAACGTCCTGACTTTC. It specifies CSVSGSGANVLTF.

This chain uses TRBV25-1 with TRBJ1-2; D might be TRBD1 (6 bases). Germline V lookup: CDR1 MGHDK, CDR2 SYGVNS. The CDR3 is 11 residues long. Trimming removed 8 bases from V and 8 bases from J, with 12 bases in between. For the CDR3, the DNA is TGTGCCAGCGATACAGGGTTCGGCTACACCTTC. Translated, it gives CASDTGFGYTF.